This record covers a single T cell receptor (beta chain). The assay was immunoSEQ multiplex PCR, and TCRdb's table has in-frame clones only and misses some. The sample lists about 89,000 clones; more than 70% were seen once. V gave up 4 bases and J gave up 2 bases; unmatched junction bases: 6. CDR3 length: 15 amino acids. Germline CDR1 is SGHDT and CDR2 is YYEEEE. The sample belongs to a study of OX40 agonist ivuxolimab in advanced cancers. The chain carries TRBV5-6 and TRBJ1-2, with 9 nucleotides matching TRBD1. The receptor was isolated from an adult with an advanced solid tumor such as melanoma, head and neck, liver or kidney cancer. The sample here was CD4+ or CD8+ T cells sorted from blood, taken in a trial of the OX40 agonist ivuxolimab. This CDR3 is CASSVMGQGNYGYTF. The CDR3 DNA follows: TGTGCCAGCAGCGTGATGGGACAGGGCAACTATGGCTACACCTTC.